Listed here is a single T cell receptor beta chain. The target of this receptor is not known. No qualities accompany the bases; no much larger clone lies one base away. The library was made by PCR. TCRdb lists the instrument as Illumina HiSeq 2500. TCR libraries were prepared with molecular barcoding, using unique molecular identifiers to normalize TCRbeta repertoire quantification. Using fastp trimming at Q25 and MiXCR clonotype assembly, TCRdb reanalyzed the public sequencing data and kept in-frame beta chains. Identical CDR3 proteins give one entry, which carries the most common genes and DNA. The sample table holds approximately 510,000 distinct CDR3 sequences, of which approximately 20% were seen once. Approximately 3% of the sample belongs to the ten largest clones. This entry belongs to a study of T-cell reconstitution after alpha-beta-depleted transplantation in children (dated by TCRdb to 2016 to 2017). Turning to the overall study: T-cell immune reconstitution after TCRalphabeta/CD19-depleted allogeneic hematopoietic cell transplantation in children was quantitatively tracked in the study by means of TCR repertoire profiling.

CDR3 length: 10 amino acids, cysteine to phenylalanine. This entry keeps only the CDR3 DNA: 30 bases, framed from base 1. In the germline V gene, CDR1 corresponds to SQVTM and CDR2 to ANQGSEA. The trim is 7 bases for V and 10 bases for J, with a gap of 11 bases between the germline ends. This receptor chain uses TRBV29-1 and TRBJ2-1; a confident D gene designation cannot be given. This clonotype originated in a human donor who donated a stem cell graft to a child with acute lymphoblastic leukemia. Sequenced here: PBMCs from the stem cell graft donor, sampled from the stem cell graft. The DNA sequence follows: TGCAGCGCTGACCACACGGAGCAGTTCTTC. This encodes CSADHTEQFF.